This T cell receptor (beta chain) was sequenced for a study of blood T cell repertoires in COVID-19. Study information: The United States, Italy and Spain were the sources of the acute and convalescent COVID-19 samples.

Using immunoSEQ multiplex PCR, the repertoire was profiled, and TCRdb retains in-frame clones only, with some absent. The sample lists tens of thousands of clones, more than 70% occurring once. This clone occurred a few times. The germline V gene has CDR1 MGHRA and CDR2 YSYEKL. The CDR3 has 15 residues. Trimming took off 4 bases at V and 2 bases at J, with 14 bases between the two ends. Sequencing input: peripheral blood. This receptor was obtained from a man aged 55 to 70 with active or convalescent COVID-19. This chain links TRBV4-1 with TRBJ1-2; weak D call: TRBD1 (6 bases). CDR3 residues: CASSRARTENYGYTF. The CDR3 bases are TGCGCCAGCAGCCGGGCTCGGACAGAAAACTATGGCTACACCTTC.